Following are 13 T cell receptor beta chains from one sample sequenced in a study of blood T cell repertoires in COVID-19 (TCRdb year 2020). Libraries were made using the immunoSEQ multiplex PCR assay. Drawn from immuneACCESS, this table holds only the in-frame rearrangements with V and J called that TCRdb kept. Clones are partly lost; checked studies trace under half to an unresolved V gene and leave the rest unexplained. Across this sample there are tens of thousands of clones, with more than 75% seen only once. Clones ranked in the top ten supply 6% to 7.5% of the sample. The source material was peripheral blood. Source of these receptors: a man over 45 with active or convalescent COVID-19.

V and J are TRBV4-2 and TRBJ1-1; D is ambiguous. The V and J ends lost 2 bases and 2 bases respectively, with 9 bases between them. This CDR3 has 14 amino acids. Germline V gives CDR1 LGHNA, CDR2 YNFKEQ. The DNA for the CDR3 is TGTGCCAGCAGCCAACACTTGACAAACACTGAAGCTTTCTTT. Its protein is CASSQHLTNTEAFF.

This clone occurred a few times. The J gene is TRBJ1-1, the V gene TRBV6-4, with TRBD1 matching 8 bases. Germline assignment: CDR1 MRHNA and CDR2 SNTAGT. The CDR3 consists of 13 residues. V dropped 5 bases and J dropped 4; count of bases not matched to a gene: 3. CDR3 residues: CASSTGQGTEAFF. CDR3 nucleotide sequence: TGTGCCAGCAGTACAGGACAGGGCACTGAAGCTTTCTTT.

This clone was seen more than once but under ten times. The chain is built from TRBV5-6 and TRBJ2-1; 8 bases are a match to TRBD1. Trimming cost V 3 bases and J 3 bases; bases outside gene matches: 14. CDR1 is SGHDT and CDR2 is YYEEEE in the germline V gene. This CDR3 is 18 amino acids long. CDR3 nucleotides: TGTGCCAGCAGCTCCCGGGACAGGTACCGAGGGGTCTACAATGAGCAGTTCTTC. This translates into CASSSRDRYRGVYNEQFF.

The chain carries TRBV2 and TRBJ2-2, with TRBD1 matching over 8 bases. The V gene's germline CDR1 is SNHLY and CDR2 FYNNEI. Trimming removed 10 bases from V and 2 bases from J; junction bases left unmatched: 3. This CDR3 is built from 13 residues. In DNA, the CDR3 is TGTGCCACGGGACAGGATAACACCGGGGAGCTGTTTTTT. It yields the protein CATGQDNTGELFF.

The rearrangement joins TRBV5-6 to TRBJ2-7; D unclear. The CDR3 contains 14 residues. V was pared by 4 bases and J by 2 bases, with 13 bases between. Germline V gene data show CDR1 as SGHDT and CDR2 as YYEEEE. In nucleotides, the CDR3 is TGTGCCAGCAGCGTTTTGGGCGACGCCTACGAGCAGTACGTC. It is translated as CASSVLGDAYEQYV.

The chain recombines TRBV6-6 with TRBJ1-6; D call uncertain. Per germline, CDR1 MNHNY and CDR2 SVGAGI (reference sequence). The CDR3 has 15 residues. Trimming stripped 2 bases from V and 4 bases from J, with 9 bases between. The CDR3 loop reads CASSYEGRYNSPLHF. The CDR3 nucleotides read TGTGCCAGCAGTTACGAAGGGAGGTATAATTCACCCCTCCACTTT.

CDR3 DNA: TGTGCCAGTAGTAGTGGGACATCCCCCGCATTGGGTGAGCAGTTCTTC. As protein: CASSSGTSPALGEQFF. The V gene is TRBV19, the J gene TRBJ2-1; perhaps TRBD1 as D (6 bases). The CDR3 sequence is 16 residues long. Per the germline V gene, CDR1 is LNHDA and CDR2 is SQIVND (reference sequence). Trimming pared 4 bases from V and 9 bases from J, leaving 22 bases between.

This rearrangement joins TRBV10-3 to TRBJ2-3; D is possibly TRBD2 (7 bases). Germline V lookup: CDR1 ENHRY, CDR2 SYGVKD. CDR3 length: 12 residues. V lost 11 bases and J lost 1, with 10 bases in between. The CDR3 DNA follows: TGTGCCTCGGGGGGCGGCACAGATACGCAGTATTTT. Translated, it gives CASGGGTDTQYF.

J is TRBJ2-7 and V is TRBV6-6, with 10 nucleotides matching TRBD1. The V gene end was trimmed by 6 bases and the J gene end by 1 base; junction bases not matched to a gene: 6. The V gene's germline CDR1 is MNHNY and CDR2 SVGAGI (reference sequence). CDR3 length: 15 amino acids. CDR3 sequence (DNA): TGTGCCAGCAGAGAAGGACAGGGGGAATCCTACGAGCAGTACTTC. This translates into CASREGQGESYEQYF.

The V gene is TRBV5-1, the J gene TRBJ2-3, with D possibly matching TRBD2 (6 bases). Trimming took off 0 bases at V and 5 bases at J, with 7 bases between the two ends. Germline V gene data show CDR1 as SGHRS and CDR2 as YFSETQ. This CDR3 is built from 13 residues. The CDR3 DNA follows: TGCGCCAGCAGCTTGGCGGAGGGAGATACGCAGTATTTT. Amino acids: CASSLAEGDTQYF.

This clone has only a few counts. This rearrangement joins TRBV9 to TRBJ2-1, with TRBD2 as a possible D gene (5 bases). Trimming left V 0 bases short and J 10 bases short, with 14 bases between. CDR3 length: 14 amino acids. Germline assignment: CDR1 SGDLS and CDR2 YYNGEE. The CDR3 DNA is TGTGCCAGCAGCGTAGGGAAGGACTGGTGGGAGCAGTTCTTC. Translation gives CASSVGKDWWEQFF.

Here the CDR3 reads CASSLRQGPDTQYF. In DNA, the CDR3 is TGTGCCAGCTCCCTAAGACAGGGGCCAGATACGCAGTATTTT. V gene TRBV18 combines with J gene TRBJ2-3; 8 nucleotides agree with TRBD1. The CDR3 is 14 amino acids. Looked up from germline, CDR1 is KGHSH and CDR2 is LQKENI. Germline trimming cut 6 bases from V and 4 bases from J; bases unmatched to any gene: 6.

J is TRBJ1-5 and V is TRBV10-3; D possibly corresponds to TRBD1 (5 bases). The CDR3 spans 14 residues. Per germline, CDR1 ENHRY and CDR2 SYGVKD. Trimming took off 2 bases at V and 7 bases at J, with 12 bases between the two ends. CDR3 coding DNA: TGTGCCATCAGTGAGGGGGGGTTTACCCAGCCCCAGCATTTT. As protein: CAISEGGFTQPQHF.